One sample yielded the 17 T cell receptor beta chains listed below, sequenced in a study of Ad26.COV2.S vaccination and SARS-CoV-2 variants. Only in-frame clones appear in the TCRdb table, and some are missing; sequencing was by immunoSEQ multiplex PCR. Of hundreds of thousands of clones listed, 75% to 95% are singletons. Treatment noted: about 20 received Ad26.COV2.S at low or high dose, single or two shots; about 5 received placebo; per-sample allocation not given. Sampling was done on day 63 after the first vaccine or placebo injection. The specimen comprised peripheral blood, sampled in a trial of Ad26.COV2.S vaccine versus placebo. The receptors here all came from a person between 18 and 65 years old who received the Ad26.COV2.S COVID-19 vaccine or a placebo.

The chain combines TRBV10-3 with TRBJ1-2; a possible D gene is TRBD1 (6 bases). Germline CDR1 reads ENHRY; CDR2 reads SYGVKD. The CDR3 is made up of 17 amino acids. V lost 3 bases and J 3 bases, leaving 20 bases between the germline ends. CDR3 amino acids: CAISDPTFGGVDYGYTF. The CDR3 DNA reads TGTGCCATCAGTGACCCCACCTTTGGGGGCGTAGACTATGGCTACACCTTC.

This sequence joins TRBV5-6 and TRBJ2-7; D is perhaps TRBD1 (5 bases). V lost 5 bases, J lost 1 base, and 10 bases lay in between. This CDR3 is 13 amino acids long. Looked up from germline, CDR1 is SGHDT and CDR2 is YYEEEE. Here the CDR3 reads CASRSTVSYEQYF. For the CDR3, the DNA is TGTGCCAGCAGGTCGACAGTTTCCTACGAGCAGTACTTC.

The genes are TRBV30 and TRBJ1-3, with D perhaps matching TRBD1 (5 bases). The CDR3 runs 15 residues. Germline CDR1 GTSNPN, CDR2 SVGIG (reference sequence). With 3 bases removed from V and 0 bases from J, the gap between germline ends came to 12 bases. The CDR3 loop is CAWRGGASSGNTIYF. CDR3 coding DNA: TGTGCCTGGAGGGGTGGGGCGAGCTCTGGAAACACCATATATTTT.

In the case of this clone: The junction differs from germline at one of its ends, possibly a read error. The chain employs TRBV7-6 and TRBJ2-7, with a weak D call TRBD1 (6 bases). The germline V gene has CDR1 SGHVS and CDR2 FNYEAQ. The CDR3 loop spans 12 amino acids. This CDR3 reads CASSLATGWLFF. Here the CDR3 DNA reads TGTGCCAGCAGCTTAGCAACAGGGTGGCTTTTCTTC.

The chain has TRBV4-3 and TRBJ2-4; no reliable D call. Trimming left V 0 bases short and J 0 bases short, with 3 bases between. Germline lookup yields CDR1 LGHNA and CDR2 YSLEER. CDR3 length equals 14 residues. CDR3 protein: CASSQDTAKNIQYF. CDR3 nucleotides: TGCGCCAGCAGCCAAGATACAGCCAAAAACATTCAGTACTTC.

This chain connects TRBV18 to TRBJ2-7; maybe TRBD1 (6 bases). This CDR3 spans 14 amino acids. Looked up from germline, CDR1 is KGHSH and CDR2 is LQKENI. Trimming cost V 4 bases and J 0 bases, with 10 bases left between them. The CDR3 is CASSRQVSSYEQYF. CDR3 nucleotides: TGTGCCAGCTCACGACAGGTTAGCTCCTACGAGCAGTACTTC.

V is TRBV30 and J is TRBJ1-1; no clear D gene. Trimming pared 3 bases from V and 0 bases from J, leaving 8 bases between. The CDR3 has 13 residues. CDR1 and CDR2 (germline): GTSNPN, SVGIG (reference sequence). CDR3 in amino acids: CAWRFQVNTEAFF. CDR3 nucleotide sequence: TGTGCCTGGAGGTTCCAGGTGAACACTGAAGCTTTCTTT.

This chain links TRBV4-1 with TRBJ2-7, with D possibly matching TRBD2 (5 bases). The V gene lost 4 bases and the J gene lost 5 bases, with 18 bases spanning the gap. The CDR3 is 15 residues long. In germline, CDR1 is MGHRA, CDR2 YSYEKL. The CDR3 region has the DNA TGCGCCAGCAGCCCCTTGGAAGAGGGCTTCAACGAGCAGTACTTC. Its protein product is CASSPLEEGFNEQYF.

The rearrangement joins TRBV9 to TRBJ2-5, with 7 bases that match TRBD2. The ends lost 0 bases at V and 4 bases at J; junction bases unmatched: 9. Germline V gene data show CDR1 as SGDLS and CDR2 as YYNGEE. The CDR3 has 16 residues. CDR3 sequence: CASSVGPAGLGETQYF. CDR3 nucleotides: TGTGCCAGCAGCGTAGGTCCAGCGGGATTAGGAGAGACCCAGTACTTC. Filled out from reference TRBV9 and TRBJ2-5, the complete variable domain reads DSGVTQTPKHLITATGQRVTLRCSPRSGDLSVYWYQQSLDQGLQFLIQYYNGEERAKGNILERFSAQQFPDLHSELNLSSLELGDSALYFCASSVGPAGLGETQYFGPGTRLLVL.

The chain links TRBV19 to TRBJ2-1; the match to TRBD2 covers 10 bases. Germline V lookup: CDR1 LNHDA, CDR2 SQIVND (reference sequence). V was clipped by 2 bases and J by 5 bases; unmatched bases: 9. CDR3 length equals 17 residues. In nucleotides, the CDR3 is TGTGCCAGTAGTATATTTCCCAGCGGGAGGGCTAACAATGAGCAGTTCTTC. Translating it yields CASSIFPSGRANNEQFF.

The gene calls are TRBV10-3 and TRBJ2-7, with no clear D. Deletions cut 4 bases from V and 8 bases from J, with 18 bases between. The CDR3 has 14 amino acids. Germline loops: CDR1 ENHRY, CDR2 SYGVKD. The CDR3 region has the DNA TGTGCCATCAGTGTGGACCCTGTTGTGTTAAAGCAGTACTTC. It specifies CAISVDPVVLKQYF.

This chain uses TRBV5-1 with TRBJ2-1; perhaps TRBD1 as D (5 bases). Per the germline V gene, CDR1 is SGHRS and CDR2 is YFSETQ. V was shortened by 4 bases and J by 9 bases, with 17 bases between the two germline ends. The CDR3 spans 14 residues. CDR3 sequence: CASSGGHTGTEQFF. DNA for the CDR3: TGCGCCAGCAGCGGTGGACATACCGGCACTGAGCAGTTCTTC.

The rearrangement links TRBV30 to TRBJ2-3, with D possibly being TRBD1 (6 bases). The CDR3 sequence is 11 residues long. Germline V gene data show CDR1 as GTSNPN and CDR2 as SVGIG (reference sequence). The germline V and J ends were trimmed by 4 bases and 4 bases, with 6 bases remaining between them. Here the CDR3 reads CAWTGADTQYF. The CDR3 DNA sequence: TGTGCCTGGACAGGGGCAGATACGCAGTATTTT.

V usage is TRBV10-1 and J usage is TRBJ1-1, with 11 bases that match TRBD1. Germline V gene sequence: CDR1 WNHNN, CDR2 SYGVQD (reference sequence). The CDR3 sequence is 16 residues long. J lost 3 bases, V lost 2 bases, and 5 bases had no gene match. The CDR3 reads CASSEGQGALDTEAFF. The CDR3 DNA reads TGCGCCAGCAGTGAGGGACAGGGGGCGTTGGACACTGAAGCTTTCTTT.

The chain recombines TRBV25-1 with TRBJ1-2, with 7 bases aligning to TRBD1. This CDR3 comprises 15 residues. Per the germline V gene, CDR1 is MGHDK and CDR2 is SYGVNS. V was pared by 1 base and J by 8 bases, with 10 bases of the junction left unmatched. Here the CDR3 reads CASSEFKGQGVGYTF. CDR3 DNA sequence: TGTGCCAGCAGTGAATTCAAGGGGCAGGGGGTAGGCTACACCTTC.

The chain has TRBV5-6 and TRBJ2-7, with 11 bases matching TRBD2. V lost 0 bases, J lost 4 bases, and 9 bases stayed unmatched. In germline, CDR1 is SGHDT, CDR2 YYEEEE. The CDR3 has 17 residues. The CDR3 coding sequence is TGTGCCAGCAGCTTGGGGGCCGCGACTAGCGGGATTTACGAGCAGTACTTC. Protein product: CASSLGAATSGIYEQYF.

V gene TRBV6-2 or TRBV6-3 combines with J gene TRBJ1-2, with 12 bases lining up with TRBD1. The CDR3 is 17 amino acids. Per the germline V gene, CDR1 is MNHEY and CDR2 is SVGEGT. Germline trimming cut 5 bases from V and 1 base from J; bases unmatched to any gene: 8. CDR3 loop: CASSDGTGGLYNYGYTF. The CDR3 DNA is TGTGCCAGCAGTGACGGGACAGGGGGCCTATATAACTATGGCTACACCTTC.